This T cell receptor (beta chain) stems from a study of immune evolution from preneoplasia to lung adenocarcinoma. Notes on the study in general: From normal lung to invasive adenocarcinoma, top clone frequencies appeared to decrease.

This clone occurred once. Its antigen is undetermined. The germline gives CDR1 SGHRS, CDR2 YFSETQ. V dropped 0 bases and J dropped 6 bases, with 12 bases sitting between them. This CDR3 region has 15 residues. Profiling relied on immunoSEQ multiplex PCR, and the TCRdb table lists in-frame clones only, not all of them. The table has about 5,600 clones, 60% to 75% seen once. What was sequenced was FFPE lung adenocarcinoma in situ tissue. The sequence derives from a person aged 55 to 79 with lung adenocarcinoma. V is TRBV5-1 and J is TRBJ1-4; D unclear. The CDR3 nucleotides are TGCGCCAGCAGCTTGGCGGGCCAACGGGATGAAAAACTGTTTTTT. Its translation is CASSLAGQRDEKLFF.